Listed here is a single T cell receptor (beta chain). Its antigen is unknown. The sequenced template was RNA, covering the TCR beta CDR3 region. Scientists carried out first-round RT-PCR using HTBI primers and then a second-round multiplex PCR. TCRdb itself ran the multiplex PCR reads through MiXCR, one entry per CDR3 protein. The sample has roughly 400,000 distinct CDR3 sequences; roughly 18% are singletons. The data stem from a study of Graves' ophthalmopathy and Graves' hyperthyroidism. Study-wide points: Among expanded thyroid clonotypes above 0.001 frequency, most also occurred in blood.

The CDR3 covers 16 residues. Germline V gene lookup returns CDR1 MNHNS and CDR2 SASEGT. The junction had 7 bases not matched to a gene; V was cut back by 6 bases and J by 3 bases. Sequencing was done on a sample of peripheral blood. This TCR derives from a woman aged 18 to 35 with Graves' ophthalmopathy. This chain connects TRBV6-1 to TRBJ2-7, with TRBD2 matching over 14 bases. CDR3 residues: CASSLGTSGSIYEQYF. The DNA of the CDR3 is TGTGCCAGCAGCCTAGGGACTAGCGGGAGCATCTACGAGCAGTACTTC.